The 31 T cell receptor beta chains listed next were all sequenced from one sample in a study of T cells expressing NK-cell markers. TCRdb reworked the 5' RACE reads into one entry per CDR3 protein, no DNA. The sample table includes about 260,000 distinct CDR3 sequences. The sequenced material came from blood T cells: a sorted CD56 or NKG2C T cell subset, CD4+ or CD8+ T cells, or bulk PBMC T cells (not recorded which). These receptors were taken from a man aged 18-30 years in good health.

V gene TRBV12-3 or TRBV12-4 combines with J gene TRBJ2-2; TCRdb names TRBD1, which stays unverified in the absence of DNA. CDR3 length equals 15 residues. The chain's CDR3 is CASSLVGRGTGELFF.

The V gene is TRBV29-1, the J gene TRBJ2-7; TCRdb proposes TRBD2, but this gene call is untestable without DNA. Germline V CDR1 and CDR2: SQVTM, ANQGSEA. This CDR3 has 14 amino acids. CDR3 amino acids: CSVAAGTAEYEQYF.

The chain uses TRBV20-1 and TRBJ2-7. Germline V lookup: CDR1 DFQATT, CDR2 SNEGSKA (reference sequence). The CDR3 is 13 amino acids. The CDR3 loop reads CSAPKSPSYEQYF.

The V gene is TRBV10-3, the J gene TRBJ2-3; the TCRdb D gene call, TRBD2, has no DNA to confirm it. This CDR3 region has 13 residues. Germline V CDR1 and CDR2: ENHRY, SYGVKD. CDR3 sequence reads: CAIKPPQLDTQYF.

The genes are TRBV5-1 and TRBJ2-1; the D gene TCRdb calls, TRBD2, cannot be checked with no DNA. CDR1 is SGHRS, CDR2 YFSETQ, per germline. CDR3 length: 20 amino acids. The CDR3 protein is CASSPGLAGGPLIKNNEQFF.

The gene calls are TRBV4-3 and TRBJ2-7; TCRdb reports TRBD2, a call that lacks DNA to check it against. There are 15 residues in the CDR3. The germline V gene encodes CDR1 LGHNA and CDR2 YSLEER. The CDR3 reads CASSQEAGRSYEQYF.

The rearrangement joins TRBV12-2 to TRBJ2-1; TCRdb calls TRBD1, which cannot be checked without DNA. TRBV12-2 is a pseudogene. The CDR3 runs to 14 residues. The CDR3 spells CASRSRTENNEQFF.

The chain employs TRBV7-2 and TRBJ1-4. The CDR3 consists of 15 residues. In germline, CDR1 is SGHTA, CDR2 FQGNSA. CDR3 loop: CASSRGPSADEKLFF.

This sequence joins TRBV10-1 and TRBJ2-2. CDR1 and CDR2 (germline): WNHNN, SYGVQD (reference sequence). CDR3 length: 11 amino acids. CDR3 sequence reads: CASRPTGELFF.

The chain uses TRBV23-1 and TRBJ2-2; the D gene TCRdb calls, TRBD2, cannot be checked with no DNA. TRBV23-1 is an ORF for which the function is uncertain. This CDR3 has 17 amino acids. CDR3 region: CASSQVAGPSNTGELFF.

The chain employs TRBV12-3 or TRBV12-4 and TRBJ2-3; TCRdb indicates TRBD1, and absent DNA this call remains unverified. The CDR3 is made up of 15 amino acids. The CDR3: CASSASTGGWDTQYF.

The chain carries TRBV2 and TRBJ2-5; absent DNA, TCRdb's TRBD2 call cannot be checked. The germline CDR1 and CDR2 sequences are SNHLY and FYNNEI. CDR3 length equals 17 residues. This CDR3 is CASSEVVVAALQETQYF.

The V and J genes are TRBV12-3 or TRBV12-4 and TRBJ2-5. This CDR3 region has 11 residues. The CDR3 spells CASSRRETQYF.

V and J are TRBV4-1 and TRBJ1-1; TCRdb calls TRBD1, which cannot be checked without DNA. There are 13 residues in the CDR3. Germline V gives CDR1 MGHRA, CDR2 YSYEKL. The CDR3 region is CASSPTGGREAFF.

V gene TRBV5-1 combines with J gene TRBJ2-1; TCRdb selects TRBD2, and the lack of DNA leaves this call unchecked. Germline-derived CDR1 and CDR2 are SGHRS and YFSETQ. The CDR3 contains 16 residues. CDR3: CASSLDSAGGSSEQFF.

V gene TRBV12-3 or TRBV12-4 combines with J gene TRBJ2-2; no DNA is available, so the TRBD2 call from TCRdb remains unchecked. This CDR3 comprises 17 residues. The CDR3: CASTGTSGRFRGGELFF.

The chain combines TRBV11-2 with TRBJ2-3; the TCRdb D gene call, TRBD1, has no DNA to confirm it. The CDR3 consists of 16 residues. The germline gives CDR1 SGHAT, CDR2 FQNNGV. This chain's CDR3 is CASSPGTRGSTDTQYF. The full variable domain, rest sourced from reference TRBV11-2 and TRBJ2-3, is EAGVAQSPRYKIIEKRQSVAFWCNPISGHATLYWYQQILGQGPKLLIQFQNNGVVDDSQLPKDRFSAERLKGVDSTLKIQPAKLEDSAVYLCASSPGTRGSTDTQYFGPGTRLTVL.

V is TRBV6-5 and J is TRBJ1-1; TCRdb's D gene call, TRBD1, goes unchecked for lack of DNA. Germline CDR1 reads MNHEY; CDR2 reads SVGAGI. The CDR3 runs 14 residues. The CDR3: CASSSGTGDSEAFF.

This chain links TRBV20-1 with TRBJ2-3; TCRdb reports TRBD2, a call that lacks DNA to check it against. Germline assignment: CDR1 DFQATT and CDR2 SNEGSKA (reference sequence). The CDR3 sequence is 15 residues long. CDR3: CSAVSGRSIADTQYF.

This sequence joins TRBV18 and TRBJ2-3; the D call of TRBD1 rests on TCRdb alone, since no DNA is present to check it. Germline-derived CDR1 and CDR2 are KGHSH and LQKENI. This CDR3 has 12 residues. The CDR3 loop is CASSPLEGLQYF.

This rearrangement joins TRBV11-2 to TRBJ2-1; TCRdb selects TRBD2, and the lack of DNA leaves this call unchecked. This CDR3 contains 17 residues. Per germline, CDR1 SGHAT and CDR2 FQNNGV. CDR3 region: CASSPGLAGGPYNEQFF.

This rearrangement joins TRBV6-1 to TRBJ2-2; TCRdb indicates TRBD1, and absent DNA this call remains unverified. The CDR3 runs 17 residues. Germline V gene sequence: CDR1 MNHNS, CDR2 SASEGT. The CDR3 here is CASSTGTTEVYTGELFF.

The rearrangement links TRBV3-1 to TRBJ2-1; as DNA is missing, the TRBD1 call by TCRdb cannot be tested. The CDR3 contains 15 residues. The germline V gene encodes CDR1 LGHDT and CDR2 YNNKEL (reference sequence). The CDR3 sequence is CASSQMGGGNNEQFF.

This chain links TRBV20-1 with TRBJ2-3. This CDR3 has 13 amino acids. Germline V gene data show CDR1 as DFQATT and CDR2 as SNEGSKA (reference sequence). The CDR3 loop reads CSVFNTGTDTQYF.

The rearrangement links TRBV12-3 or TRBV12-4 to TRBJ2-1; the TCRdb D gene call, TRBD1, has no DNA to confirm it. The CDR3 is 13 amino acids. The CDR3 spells CASRLGQGGEQFF.

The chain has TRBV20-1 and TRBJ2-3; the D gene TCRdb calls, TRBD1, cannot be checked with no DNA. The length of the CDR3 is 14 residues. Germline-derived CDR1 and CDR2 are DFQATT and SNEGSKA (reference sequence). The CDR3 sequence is CSASRREQADTQYF.

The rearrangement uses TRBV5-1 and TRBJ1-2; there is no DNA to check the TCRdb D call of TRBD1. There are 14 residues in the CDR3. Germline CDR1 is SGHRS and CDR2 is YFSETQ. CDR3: CASSSTLQGHGYTF. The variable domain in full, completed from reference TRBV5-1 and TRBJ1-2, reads KAGVTQTPRYLIKTRGQQVTLSCSPISGHRSVSWYQQTPGQGLQFLFEYFSETQRNKGNFPGRFSGRQFSNSRSEMNVSTLELGDSALYLCASSSTLQGHGYTFGSGTRLTVV.

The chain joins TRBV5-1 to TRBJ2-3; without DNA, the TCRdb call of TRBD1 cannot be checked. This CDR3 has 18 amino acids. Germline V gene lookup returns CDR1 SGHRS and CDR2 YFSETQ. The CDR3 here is CASSPGSGARGRTDTQYF.

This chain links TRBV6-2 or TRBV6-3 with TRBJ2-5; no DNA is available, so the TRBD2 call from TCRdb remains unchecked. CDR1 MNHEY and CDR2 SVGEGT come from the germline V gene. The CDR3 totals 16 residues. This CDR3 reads CASGGETSGSFKTQYF.

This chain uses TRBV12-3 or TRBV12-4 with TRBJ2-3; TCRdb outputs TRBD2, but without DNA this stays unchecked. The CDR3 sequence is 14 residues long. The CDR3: CATTSGSPTDTQYF.

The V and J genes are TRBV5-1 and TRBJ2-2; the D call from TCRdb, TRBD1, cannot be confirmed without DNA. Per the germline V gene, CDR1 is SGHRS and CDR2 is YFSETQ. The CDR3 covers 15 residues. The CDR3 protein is CASKITGMNTGELFF.